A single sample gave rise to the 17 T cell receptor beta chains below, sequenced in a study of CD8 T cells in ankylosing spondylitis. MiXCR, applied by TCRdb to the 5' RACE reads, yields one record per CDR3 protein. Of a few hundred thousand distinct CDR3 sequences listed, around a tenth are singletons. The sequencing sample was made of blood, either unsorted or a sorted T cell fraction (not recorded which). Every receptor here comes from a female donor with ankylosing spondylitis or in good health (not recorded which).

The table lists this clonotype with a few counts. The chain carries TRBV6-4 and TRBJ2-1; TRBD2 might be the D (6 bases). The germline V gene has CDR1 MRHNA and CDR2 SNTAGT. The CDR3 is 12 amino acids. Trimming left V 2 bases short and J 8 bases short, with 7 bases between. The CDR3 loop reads CASSDGEDEQFF. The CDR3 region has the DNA TGTGCCAGCAGTGACGGGGAGGATGAGCAGTTCTTC.

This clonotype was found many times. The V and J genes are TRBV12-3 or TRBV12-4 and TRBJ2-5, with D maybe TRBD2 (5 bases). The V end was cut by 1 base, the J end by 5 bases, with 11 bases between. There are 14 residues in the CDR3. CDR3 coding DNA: TGTGCCAGCAGTTTAGGGGCTAGGAGGGAGACCCAGTACTTC. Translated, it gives CASSLGARRETQYF.

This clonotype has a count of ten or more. DNA of the CDR3: TGCAGTGCTACGGATCGACCCGGCACCGGGGAGCTGTTTTTT. Protein sequence: CSATDRPGTGELFF. The V gene is TRBV20-1, the J gene TRBJ2-2; no firm D call. Trimming removed 4 bases at V and 4 bases at J, with 13 bases between. The CDR3 covers 14 residues. Per germline, CDR1 DFQATT and CDR2 SNEGSKA (reference sequence).

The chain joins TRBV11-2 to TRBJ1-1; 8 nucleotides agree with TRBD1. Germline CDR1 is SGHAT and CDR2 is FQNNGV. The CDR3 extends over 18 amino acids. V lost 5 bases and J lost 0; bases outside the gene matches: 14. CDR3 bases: TGTGCCAGCAGCCTACAGGGGGAGAGAAGGGGTCTGAACACTGAAGCTTTCTTT. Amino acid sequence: CASSLQGERRGLNTEAFF. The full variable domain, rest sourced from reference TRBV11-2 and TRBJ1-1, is EAGVAQSPRYKIIEKRQSVAFWCNPISGHATLYWYQQILGQGPKLLIQFQNNGVVDDSQLPKDRFSAERLKGVDSTLKIQPAKLEDSAVYLCASSLQGERRGLNTEAFFGQGTRLTVV.

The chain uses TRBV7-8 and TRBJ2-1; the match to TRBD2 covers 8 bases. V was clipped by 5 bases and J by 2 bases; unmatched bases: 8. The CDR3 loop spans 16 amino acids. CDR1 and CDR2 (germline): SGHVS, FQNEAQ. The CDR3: CASSRSGSGAYNEQFF. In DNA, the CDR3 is TGTGCCAGCAGCAGAAGCGGGAGTGGTGCCTACAATGAGCAGTTCTTC. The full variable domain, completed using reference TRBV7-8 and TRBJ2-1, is GAGVSQSPRYKVAKRGQDVALRCDPISGHVSLFWYQQALGQGPEFLTYFQNEAQLDKSGLPSDRFFAERPEGSVSTLKIQRTQQEDSAVYLCASSRSGSGAYNEQFFGPGTRLTVL.

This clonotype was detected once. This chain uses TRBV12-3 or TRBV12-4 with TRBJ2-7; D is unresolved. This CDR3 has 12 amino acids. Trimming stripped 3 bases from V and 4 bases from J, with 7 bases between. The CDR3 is CASSFLDYEQYF. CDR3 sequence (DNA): TGTGCCAGCAGTTTTCTAGATTACGAGCAGTACTTC.

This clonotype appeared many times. The CDR3 nucleotides read TGTGCCAGCAGCGTACTAGCGGGGACAGGCGATGAGCAGTTCTTC. This codes for CASSVLAGTGDEQFF. V is TRBV3-1 and J is TRBJ2-1, with 10 bases lining up with TRBD2. Germline CDR1 LGHDT, CDR2 YNNKEL (reference sequence). Trimming cost V 5 bases and J 8 bases; bases outside gene matches: 9. This CDR3 has 15 residues.

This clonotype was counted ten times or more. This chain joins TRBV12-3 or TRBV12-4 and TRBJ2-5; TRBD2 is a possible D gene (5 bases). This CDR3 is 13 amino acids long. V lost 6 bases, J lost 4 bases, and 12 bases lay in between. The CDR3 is CASRRATVETQYF. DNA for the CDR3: TGTGCCAGCAGGCGGGCCACCGTAGAGACCCAGTACTTC.

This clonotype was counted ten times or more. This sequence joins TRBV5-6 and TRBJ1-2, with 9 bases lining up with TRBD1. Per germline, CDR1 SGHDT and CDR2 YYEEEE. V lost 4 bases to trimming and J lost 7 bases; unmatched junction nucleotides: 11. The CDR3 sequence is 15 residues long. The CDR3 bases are TGTGCCAGCAGCATCCGGGACAGGGTTTTAAGTGGCTACACCTTC. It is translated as CASSIRDRVLSGYTF.

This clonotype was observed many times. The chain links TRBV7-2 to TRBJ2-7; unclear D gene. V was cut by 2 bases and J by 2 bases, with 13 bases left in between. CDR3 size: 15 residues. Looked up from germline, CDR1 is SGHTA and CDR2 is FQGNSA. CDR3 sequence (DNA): TGTGCCAGCAGCTTATATGGCGGCTCAACCTACGAGCAGTACTTC. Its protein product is CASSLYGGSTYEQYF.

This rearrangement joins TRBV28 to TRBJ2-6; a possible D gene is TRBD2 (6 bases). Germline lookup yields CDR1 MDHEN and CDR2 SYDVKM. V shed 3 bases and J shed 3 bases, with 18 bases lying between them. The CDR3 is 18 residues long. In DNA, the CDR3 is TGTGCCAGCAGTTTTTGGACTAACCCCACCTTTGGGGCCAACGTCCTGACTTTC. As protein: CASSFWTNPTFGANVLTF.

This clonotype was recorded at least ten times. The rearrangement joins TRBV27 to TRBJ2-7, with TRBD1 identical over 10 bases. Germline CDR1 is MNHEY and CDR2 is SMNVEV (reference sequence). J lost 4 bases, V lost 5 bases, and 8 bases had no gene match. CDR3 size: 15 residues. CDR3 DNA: TGTGCCAGCAGTCCCCGGACAGGGGGAGCATACGAGCAGTACTTC. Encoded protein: CASSPRTGGAYEQYF.

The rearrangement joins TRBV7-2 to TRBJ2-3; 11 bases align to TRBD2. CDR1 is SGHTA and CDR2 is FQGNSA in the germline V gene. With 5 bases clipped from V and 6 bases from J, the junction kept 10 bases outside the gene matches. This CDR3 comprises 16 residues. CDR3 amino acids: CASSRTSGLRVDTQYF. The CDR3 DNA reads TGTGCCAGCAGCAGGACTAGCGGGTTGCGGGTGGATACGCAGTATTTT. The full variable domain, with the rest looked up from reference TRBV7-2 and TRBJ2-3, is GAGVSQSPSNKVTEKGKDVELRCDPISGHTALYWYRQSLGQGLEFLIYFQGNSAPDKSGLPSDRFSAERTGGSVSTLTIQRTQQEDSAVYLCASSRTSGLRVDTQYFGPGTRLTVL.

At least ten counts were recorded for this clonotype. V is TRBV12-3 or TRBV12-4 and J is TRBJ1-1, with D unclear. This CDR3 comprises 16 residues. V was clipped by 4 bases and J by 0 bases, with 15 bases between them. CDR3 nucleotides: TGTGCCAGCAGTTCAAACGGAGAACTGATGAACACTGAAGCTTTCTTT. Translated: CASSSNGELMNTEAFF.

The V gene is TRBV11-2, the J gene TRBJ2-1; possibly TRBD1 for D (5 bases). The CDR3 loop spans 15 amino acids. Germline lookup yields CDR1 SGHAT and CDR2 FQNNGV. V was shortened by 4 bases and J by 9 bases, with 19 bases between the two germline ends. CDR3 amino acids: CASSSLLGQGSEQFF. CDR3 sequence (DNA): TGTGCCAGCAGCTCCCTCCTTGGGCAGGGAAGTGAGCAGTTCTTC.

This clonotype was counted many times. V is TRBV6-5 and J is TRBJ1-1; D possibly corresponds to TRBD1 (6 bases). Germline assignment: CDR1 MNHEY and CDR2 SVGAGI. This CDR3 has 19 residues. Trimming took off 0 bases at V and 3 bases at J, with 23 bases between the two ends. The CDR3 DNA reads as TGTGCCAGCAGTTACTCGTTAGCAGTGGGGGCTTCTTTGGACACTGAAGCTTTCTTT. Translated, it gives CASSYSLAVGASLDTEAFF.

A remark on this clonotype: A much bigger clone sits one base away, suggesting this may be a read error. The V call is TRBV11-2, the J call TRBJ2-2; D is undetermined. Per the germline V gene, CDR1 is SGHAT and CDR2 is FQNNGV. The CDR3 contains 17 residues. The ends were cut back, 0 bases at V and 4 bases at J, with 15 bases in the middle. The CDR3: CASSLETLSSSTGELFF. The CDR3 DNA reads TGTGCCAGCAGCTTAGAGACATTATCGAGTAGCACCGGGGAGCTGTTTTTT. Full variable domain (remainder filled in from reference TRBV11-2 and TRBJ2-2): EAGVAQSPRYKIIEKRQSVAFWCNPISGHATLYWYQQILGQGPKLLIQFQNNGVVDDSQLPKDRFSAERLKGVDSTLKIQPAKLEDSAVYLCASSLETLSSSTGELFFGEGSRLTVL.